These 2 T cell receptor beta chains originate from one sample sequenced in a study of technical replicates of blood from a handful of donors (dated by TCRdb to 2017 to 2019). The receptor library was made with the immunoSEQ multiplex PCR assay. The source is immuneACCESS, and TCRdb retained only in-frame sequences with V and J called. Part of the clones is not carried over; for the studies checked, unresolved V genes explain less than half of this, and the remainder is unexplained. Present in this sample are under 85,000 clones, 95% to 98% of which were seen just once. The ten largest clones add up to roughly 0.33% of the sample. What was sequenced was T cells isolated from PBMCs. Source of these receptors: a human donor in good health.

A single count supports this clone. The chain combines TRBV28 with TRBJ1-1; tentative D call: TRBD1 (6 bases). The germline V gene encodes CDR1 MDHEN and CDR2 SYDVKM. CDR3 length: 13 residues. V was trimmed by 2 bases and J by 4 bases, leaving 8 bases between them. The CDR3 here is CASSLRGSTEAFF. CDR3 DNA sequence: TGTGCCAGCAGTTTAAGGGGGAGCACTGAAGCTTTCTTT.

The chain has TRBV6-5 and TRBJ2-1; D is possibly TRBD2 (6 bases). This CDR3 has 14 residues. V shed 1 base and J shed 7 bases, with 11 bases lying between them. Germline V gene data show CDR1 as MNHEY and CDR2 as SVGAGI. CDR3 sequence: CASSYLGLPNEQFF. In nucleotides, the CDR3 is TGTGCCAGCAGTTACTTGGGACTCCCGAATGAGCAGTTCTTC.